The 15 T cell receptor beta chains reported below all come from one sample, sequenced in a study of T cells in women clearing cervical HPV infection. Sequenced by immunoSEQ multiplex PCR; TCRdb stores in-frame clones only, minus some. The specimen's table records 46,000 or so clones. Sequencing used blood buffy coat. The receptors were gathered from a woman between 18 and 70 years old with a cervical HPV16 infection that either progressed to CIN3+ or cleared (not recorded which).

CDR3 sequence: CASSFYRAYEQYF. Partial CDR3 DNA: TGTGCCAGCAGCTTTTACAGGGCCTACGAG. This chain uses TRBV5-6 with TRBJ2-7; weak D call: TRBD1 (6 bases). The sequenced fragment ends 3 residues before the CDR3 boundary, so the rest is inferred from the germline J gene. With 2 bases removed from V and 2 bases from J, the gap between germline ends came to 8 bases. CDR1 and CDR2 from the germline V gene are SGHDT and YYEEEE. CDR3 length: 13 residues.

Details on this clone: The read comes to an end 3 residues before the CDR3 does, leaving the germline J gene to fill in the end. V is TRBV6-2 or TRBV6-3 and J is TRBJ2-5; D is perhaps TRBD2 (6 bases). Germline V gene sequence: CDR1 MNHEY, CDR2 SVGEGT. The CDR3 is 15 amino acids. V shed 5 bases and J shed 2 bases, with 15 bases lying between them. The part of the CDR3 DNA that was read is TGTGCCAGCAGTAACCAGGGTGGGAGGCAAGAGACC. This encodes CASSNQGGRQET. The whole CDR3 is CASSNQGGRQETQYF.

With regard to this clone: A junction end diverges from the germline sequence, so it may reflect a read error. The covered CDR3 bases are TGTGCCAGCAGCTACTCAGATGTGGACTGGATCTATGGC. This encodes CASSYSDVDWIYG. The full CDR3 reads CASSYSDVDWIYGYTF. The genes are TRBV6-2 or TRBV6-3 and TRBJ1-2; D is uncertain. The read gets to within 3 residues of the CDR3 end, and the germline J gene fills in the rest. This CDR3 spans 16 amino acids. The germline V gene has CDR1 MNHEY and CDR2 SVGEGT.

CDR3 bases read: TGTGCCAGCAACATAACAGGGGTCGGGCAGCCC. Protein sequence: CASNITGVGQP. In full, the CDR3 is CASNITGVGQPQHF. The chain recombines TRBV28 with TRBJ1-5; 7 bases line up with TRBD1. The CDR3 is cut off 3 residues early in the read; its end comes from the germline J gene. The CDR3 has 14 residues. V trimming: 7 bases; J trimming: 7 bases; junction bases outside the gene matches: 10. Germline-derived CDR1 and CDR2 are MDHEN and SYDVKM. Using reference TRBV28 and TRBJ1-5 for the parts outside the CDR3, the full variable domain is DVKVTQSSRYLVKRTGEKVFLECVQDMDHENMFWYRQDPGLGLRLIYFSYDVKMKEKGDIPEGYSVSREKKERFSLILESASTNQTSMYLCASNITGVGQPQHFGDGTRLSIL.

As concerns this clone: The read terminates 3 residues ahead of where the CDR3 ends, so the germline J gene completes it. This chain connects TRBV2 to TRBJ2-5; no reliable D call. Germline CDR1 reads SNHLY; CDR2 reads FYNNEI. Trimming took 6 bases from V and 5 from J, leaving 13 bases between them. The CDR3 extends over 13 amino acids. CDR3 DNA, as far as it was read: TGTGCCAGCAGGAGGCAGGTATGGGAGACC. Translated: CASRRQVWET. The complete CDR3 reads CASRRQVWETQYF.

Remarks on this clone: The read ends 3 residues shy of where the CDR3 ends; the end is completed using the germline J gene. V and J are TRBV5-6 and TRBJ2-7; D may be TRBD1 (6 bases). With 0 bases removed from V and 5 bases from J, the gap between germline ends came to 12 bases. The germline V gene encodes CDR1 SGHDT and CDR2 YYEEEE. The CDR3 loop spans 14 amino acids. CDR3 DNA, as far as it was read: TGTGCCAGCAGCTTGGCAGGGGCTTTGCACGAG. This codes for CASSLAGALHE. The whole CDR3 region reads CASSLAGALHEQYF.

On this clone: The sequenced fragment ends 3 residues before the CDR3 boundary, so the rest is inferred from the germline J gene. The chain employs TRBV7-9 and TRBJ1-6, with D possibly matching TRBD1 (5 bases). CDR1 is SEHNR and CDR2 is FQNEAQ in the germline V gene (reference sequence). The CDR3 spans 13 residues. The V gene lost 6 bases and the J gene lost 10 bases, with 13 bases spanning the gap. This CDR3 is CASRDQGGSPLHF. Incomplete CDR3 DNA: TGTGCCAGCAGAGACCAGGGAGGATCACCC.

Of note for this clone: The sequenced fragment ends 3 residues before the CDR3 boundary, so the rest is inferred from the germline J gene. V usage is TRBV19 and J usage is TRBJ2-2, with D perhaps TRBD1 (5 bases). The CDR3 sequence is 14 residues long. In germline, CDR1 is LNHDA, CDR2 SQIVND (reference sequence). The sequenced CDR3 bases are TGTGCCAGTAGGAGACAGACAACTAATGAAAAG. Its protein product is CASRRQTTNEK. The whole CDR3 reads CASRRQTTNEKLFF.

The DNA read from the CDR3 is TGCGCCAGCAGCTTGCAGAGCGGGAGTGGGGATGAG. Amino acids: CASSLQSGSGDE. The CDR3 in full is CASSLQSGSGDEQFF. The gene calls are TRBV5-1 and TRBJ2-1; TRBD2 matches at 8 bases. The missing CDR3 end, 3 residues past where the read stops, is filled in from the germline J gene. V shed 1 base, J shed 8 bases, and the junction held 8 bases outside the gene matches. The V gene's germline CDR1 is SGHRS and CDR2 YFSETQ. There are 15 residues in the CDR3.

Comment on this clone: The missing CDR3 end, 3 residues past where the read stops, is filled in from the germline J gene. The chain employs TRBV2 and TRBJ2-7, with D maybe TRBD1 (6 bases). V lost 8 bases to trimming and J lost 0 bases, with 14 bases between them. The CDR3 consists of 14 residues. The germline CDR1 and CDR2 sequences are SNHLY and FYNNEI. The CDR3 loop reads CASRDIDISYEQYF. The DNA read from the CDR3 is TGTGCCAGCCGGGACATAGACATCTCCTACGAG.

Note on this clone: The DNA ends 3 residues before the CDR3 does, and the rest of the CDR3 is filled in from the germline J gene. The chain links TRBV19 to TRBJ2-3; 9 bases are a match to TRBD1. V shed 6 bases and J 4 bases; nucleotides not matched to a gene: 8. This CDR3 comprises 15 residues. The germline CDR1 and CDR2 sequences are LNHDA and SQIVND (reference sequence). Incomplete CDR3 DNA: TGTGCCAGTAGCGATACAGGGGGCGCCGCAGATACG. It codes for CASSDTGGAADT. The entire CDR3 protein is CASSDTGGAADTQYF.

Turning to this clone: The read halts 3 residues ahead of the CDR3 end, with the missing end drawn from the germline J gene. V usage is TRBV14 and J usage is TRBJ2-1, with TRBD2 identical over 12 bases. CDR3 length: 16 residues. V lost 4 bases and J lost 8; bases outside the gene matches: 9. Germline CDR1 SGHDN, CDR2 FVKESK. The CDR3 bases that were read are TGTGCCAGCAGCCCGAGGTTGACTAGCGGGAGTGATGAG. It translates to CASSPRLTSGSDE. The full CDR3 sequence reads CASSPRLTSGSDEQFF.

To note about this clone: The CDR3 end lies 3 residues beyond the end of the read and is filled in from the germline J gene. The chain combines TRBV30 with TRBJ2-3, with a tentative D call TRBD1 (5 bases). Germline CDR1 is GTSNPN and CDR2 is SVGIG (reference sequence). This CDR3 has 14 amino acids. The CDR3 bases that were read are TGTGCCTGGAGTGGAGCCCTAGGGGAACAGCCG. Amino acid sequence: CAWSGALGEQP. The full CDR3 is CAWSGALGEQPQYF.

In regard to this clone: The observed sequence ends 3 residues before the CDR3 terminus, with the missing tail filled in from the germline J gene. This chain connects TRBV6-2 or TRBV6-3 to TRBJ1-5, with TRBD1 identical over 7 bases. The CDR3 is 15 amino acids. V dropped 0 bases and J dropped 9; count of bases not matched to a gene: 8. The germline gives CDR1 MNHEY, CDR2 SVGEGT. CDR3 bases read: TGTGCCAGCAGTTACTCCGGGGAGGGGGCTGCGCCC. As protein: CASSYSGEGAAP. The full CDR3 reads CASSYSGEGAAPQHF.

Concerning this clone: The read terminates 3 residues ahead of where the CDR3 ends, so the germline J gene completes it. V is TRBV19 and J is TRBJ1-1; TRBD1 matches at 8 bases. The germline V gene encodes CDR1 LNHDA and CDR2 SQIVND (reference sequence). Losses at the gene ends were 7 bases for V and 0 bases for J; bases not matched to a gene: 10. There are 16 residues in the CDR3. The CDR3 spells CASINSAGGMNTEAFF. CDR3 DNA (partial): TGTGCCAGTATTAACTCCGCAGGGGGCATGAACACTGAA.